This is a list of T cell receptor beta chains from one sample in a study of blood T cell repertoires in COVID-19. Profiling relied on immunoSEQ multiplex PCR, and the TCRdb table lists in-frame clones only, not all of them. Of about 400,000 clones in the sample, approximately 85% are singletons; the top ten hold roughly 2%. Sequenced: PBMCs or T cells enriched from blood (not recorded which). The receptors derive from a woman in her forties with acute COVID-19. Both conserved end residues are part of each CDR3. Fields, in order: D gene, J gene, clone size, V gene, CDR3 DNA, CDR3 protein. A D gene is named only where the DNA matches it firmly. Clone sizes are given selectively: once, few, many, or a class where the clone is expanded.

d_gene: .; j_gene: TRBJ1-3; abundance: .; v_gene: TRBV9; CDR3nt: TGTGCCAGCAGCAGGGGCGACTCGGGAAACACCATATATTTT; CDR3aa: CASSRGDSGNTIYF
d_gene: .; j_gene: TRBJ2-2; abundance: .; v_gene: TRBV7-9; CDR3nt: TGTGCCAGCAGCTTAGTTGAAGGGGCCACCGGGGAGCTGTTTTTT; CDR3aa: CASSLVEGATGELFF
d_gene: .; j_gene: TRBJ2-2; abundance: .; v_gene: TRBV18; CDR3nt: TGTGCCAGCTCACCACCTCTGACACCTACCGGGGAGCTGTTTTTT; CDR3aa: CASSPPLTPTGELFF
d_gene: .; j_gene: TRBJ1-1; abundance: .; v_gene: TRBV6-5; CDR3nt: TGTGCCAGCAGTTACTCGGGGCAGGGGAGACACACTGAAGCTTTCTTT; CDR3aa: CASSYSGQGRHTEAFF
d_gene: .; j_gene: TRBJ2-5; abundance: .; v_gene: TRBV2; CDR3nt: TGTGCCAGCGTGCGGGGTACGGACGAGACCCAGTACTTC; CDR3aa: CASVRGTDETQYF
d_gene: .; j_gene: TRBJ2-6; abundance: .; v_gene: TRBV28; CDR3nt: TGTGCCAGCAGTTTGGTTGTTGGGGCAGCCGCTGGGGCCAACGTCCTGACTTTC; CDR3aa: CASSLVVGAAAGANVLTF
d_gene: TRBD2; j_gene: TRBJ2-3; abundance: .; v_gene: TRBV5-1; CDR3nt: TGCGCCAGCAGCTTGGTTAGCGGGGGAGCCACAGATACGCAGTATTTT; CDR3aa: CASSLVSGGATDTQYF
d_gene: TRBD1; j_gene: TRBJ1-5; abundance: .; v_gene: TRBV7-9; CDR3nt: TGTGCCAGCAGCGAAGACCGACAGGGGGCTATTGGTCAGCCCCAGCATTTT; CDR3aa: CASSEDRQGAIGQPQHF
d_gene: TRBD1; j_gene: TRBJ1-2; abundance: once; v_gene: TRBV5-4; CDR3nt: TGTGCCAGCAGCGTGCCGGGACAGGGTTTCTATGGCTACACCTTC; CDR3aa: CASSVPGQGFYGYTF
d_gene: TRBD2; j_gene: TRBJ2-3; abundance: .; v_gene: TRBV5-6; CDR3nt: TGTGCCAGCAGCTTCGGACTAGCGGGTGGTGGAGATACGCAGTATTTT; CDR3aa: CASSFGLAGGGDTQYF
d_gene: .; j_gene: TRBJ1-1; abundance: .; v_gene: TRBV2; CDR3nt: TGTGCCAGCACTCCGGGTATGAACACTGAAGCTTTCTTT; CDR3aa: CASTPGMNTEAFF
d_gene: .; j_gene: TRBJ2-7; abundance: .; v_gene: TRBV23-1; CDR3nt: TGCGCCAGCAGCCAAGACTTCCGGGATCAGACCTACGAGCAGTACTTC; CDR3aa: CASSQDFRDQTYEQYF
d_gene: .; j_gene: TRBJ2-7; abundance: once; v_gene: TRBV4-1; CDR3nt: TGCGCCAGCAGCCAAGGGGGCGGCGAGCAGTACTTC; CDR3aa: CASSQGGGEQYF
d_gene: .; j_gene: TRBJ1-1; abundance: .; v_gene: TRBV10-2; CDR3nt: TGCGCCAGCACTGTACAGATGAACACTGAAGCTTTCTTT; CDR3aa: CASTVQMNTEAFF
d_gene: TRBD2; j_gene: TRBJ2-7; abundance: .; v_gene: TRBV5-1; CDR3nt: TGCGCCAGCAGCGTTGGCGTTAGCGGGGGGTCCTACGAGCAGTACTTC; CDR3aa: CASSVGVSGGSYEQYF
d_gene: .; j_gene: TRBJ2-7; abundance: .; v_gene: TRBV27; CDR3nt: TGTGCCAGCAGTCCCCGGGACTTTAGCTCCTACGAGCAGTACTTC; CDR3aa: CASSPRDFSSYEQYF
d_gene: .; j_gene: TRBJ1-2; abundance: few; v_gene: TRBV24-1; CDR3nt: TGTGCCACCAGTGATCCAACGGTGAACTATGGCTACACCTTC; CDR3aa: CATSDPTVNYGYTF
d_gene: TRBD2; j_gene: TRBJ2-1; abundance: .; v_gene: TRBV5-6; CDR3nt: TGTGCCAGCAGCCCCCGGTTCAGTAGCGGGTACAATGAGCAGTTCTTC; CDR3aa: CASSPRFSSGYNEQFF
d_gene: TRBD1; j_gene: TRBJ1-2; abundance: .; v_gene: TRBV20-1; CDR3nt: TGCAGTGTCAGGGGGGCCTATGGCTACACCTTC; CDR3aa: CSVRGAYGYTF
d_gene: TRBD2; j_gene: TRBJ2-1; abundance: once; v_gene: TRBV9; CDR3nt: TGTGCCAGCAGCGTAGATTGGACTAGCGGGGGGCGGTACAATGAGCAGTTCTTC; CDR3aa: CASSVDWTSGGRYNEQFF
d_gene: TRBD1; j_gene: TRBJ1-2; abundance: .; v_gene: TRBV4-1; CDR3nt: TGCGCCAGCAGCGCTCCGGGACAGAAGCCTGGCTACACCTTC; CDR3aa: CASSAPGQKPGYTF
d_gene: .; j_gene: TRBJ2-3; abundance: .; v_gene: TRBV20-1; CDR3nt: TGCAGTGCTAGTCGCTTTGGACTGAAACTTAGCACAGATACGCAGTATTTT; CDR3aa: CSASRFGLKLSTDTQYF
d_gene: .; j_gene: TRBJ2-7; abundance: .; v_gene: TRBV27; CDR3nt: TGTGCCAGCAGGAAACTAGGATCCCACGAGCAGTACTTC; CDR3aa: CASRKLGSHEQYF
d_gene: .; j_gene: TRBJ2-2; abundance: .; v_gene: TRBV5-1; CDR3nt: TGCGCCAGCAGCTTGTTAGTAGGACAAGCGAACACCGGGGAGCTGTTTTTT; CDR3aa: CASSLLVGQANTGELFF
d_gene: TRBD1; j_gene: TRBJ2-1; abundance: .; v_gene: TRBV5-4; CDR3nt: TGTGCCAGCAGCCTACTCCCTACGACAGGGATTGACAATGAGCAGTTCTTC; CDR3aa: CASSLLPTTGIDNEQFF
d_gene: .; j_gene: TRBJ2-3; abundance: .; v_gene: TRBV5-1; CDR3nt: TGCGCCAGCAGCTTGGACACTGCCGCGGTTGATACGCAGTATTTT; CDR3aa: CASSLDTAAVDTQYF
d_gene: .; j_gene: TRBJ1-2; abundance: .; v_gene: TRBV5-1; CDR3nt: TGCGCCAGCAGCACGCCAGGGGCTTCTAACTATGGCTACACCTTC; CDR3aa: CASSTPGASNYGYTF
d_gene: TRBD1; j_gene: TRBJ2-7; abundance: .; v_gene: TRBV30; CDR3nt: TGTGCCTGGAGTGTCGGACAGGGTGGCTACGAGCAGTACTTC; CDR3aa: CAWSVGQGGYEQYF
d_gene: .; j_gene: TRBJ1-2; abundance: .; v_gene: TRBV15; CDR3nt: TGTGCCACCAGCAGAGGTGGCAGTTTTAACTATGGCTACACCTTC; CDR3aa: CATSRGGSFNYGYTF
d_gene: TRBD2; j_gene: TRBJ2-7; abundance: .; v_gene: TRBV14; CDR3nt: TGTGCCAGCAGCCAAAGTCGCGGGGGAACCTACGAGCAGTACTTC; CDR3aa: CASSQSRGGTYEQYF